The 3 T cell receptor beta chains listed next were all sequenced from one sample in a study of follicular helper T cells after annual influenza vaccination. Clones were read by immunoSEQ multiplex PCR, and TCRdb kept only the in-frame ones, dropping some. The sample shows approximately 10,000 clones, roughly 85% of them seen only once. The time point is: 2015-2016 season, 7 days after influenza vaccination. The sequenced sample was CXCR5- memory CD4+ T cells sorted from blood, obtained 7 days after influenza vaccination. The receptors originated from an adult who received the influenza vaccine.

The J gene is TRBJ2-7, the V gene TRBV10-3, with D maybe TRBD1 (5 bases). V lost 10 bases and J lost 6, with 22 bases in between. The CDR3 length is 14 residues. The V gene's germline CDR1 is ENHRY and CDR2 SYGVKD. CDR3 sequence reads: CATKGEGNSFEQYF. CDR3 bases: TGTGCCACGAAAGGGGAAGGGAATAGCTTCGAGCAGTACTTC.

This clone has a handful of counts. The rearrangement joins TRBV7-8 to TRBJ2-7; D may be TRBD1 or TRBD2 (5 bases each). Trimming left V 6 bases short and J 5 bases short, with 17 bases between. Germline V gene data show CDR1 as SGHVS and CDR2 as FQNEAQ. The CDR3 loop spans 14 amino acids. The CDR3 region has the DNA TGTGCCAGCAGGGAGTCTGGGACCGGGAACGAGCAGTACTTC. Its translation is CASRESGTGNEQYF.

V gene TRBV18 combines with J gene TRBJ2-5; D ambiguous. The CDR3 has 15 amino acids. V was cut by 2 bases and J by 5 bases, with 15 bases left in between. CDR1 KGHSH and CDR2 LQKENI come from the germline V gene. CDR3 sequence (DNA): TGTGCCAGCTCACCAAAGGAGCTCAGGACGGAGACCCAGTACTTC. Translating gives CASSPKELRTETQYF.